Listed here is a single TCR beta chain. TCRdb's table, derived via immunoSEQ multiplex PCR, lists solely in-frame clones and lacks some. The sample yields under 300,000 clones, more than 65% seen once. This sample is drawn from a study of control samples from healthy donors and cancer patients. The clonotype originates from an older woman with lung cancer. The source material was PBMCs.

In DNA form, the CDR3 reads TGTGCCAGCAGCTTGGACAGGGGTGGCACTAATGAAAAACTGTTTTTT. Translated: CASSLDRGGTNEKLFF. The rearrangement links TRBV5-6 to TRBJ1-4; TRBD1 agrees at 7 bases. The CDR3 spans 16 residues. The trim removed 0 bases at V and 2 bases at J, leaving 4 bases unmatched. Per germline, CDR1 SGHDT and CDR2 YYEEEE.